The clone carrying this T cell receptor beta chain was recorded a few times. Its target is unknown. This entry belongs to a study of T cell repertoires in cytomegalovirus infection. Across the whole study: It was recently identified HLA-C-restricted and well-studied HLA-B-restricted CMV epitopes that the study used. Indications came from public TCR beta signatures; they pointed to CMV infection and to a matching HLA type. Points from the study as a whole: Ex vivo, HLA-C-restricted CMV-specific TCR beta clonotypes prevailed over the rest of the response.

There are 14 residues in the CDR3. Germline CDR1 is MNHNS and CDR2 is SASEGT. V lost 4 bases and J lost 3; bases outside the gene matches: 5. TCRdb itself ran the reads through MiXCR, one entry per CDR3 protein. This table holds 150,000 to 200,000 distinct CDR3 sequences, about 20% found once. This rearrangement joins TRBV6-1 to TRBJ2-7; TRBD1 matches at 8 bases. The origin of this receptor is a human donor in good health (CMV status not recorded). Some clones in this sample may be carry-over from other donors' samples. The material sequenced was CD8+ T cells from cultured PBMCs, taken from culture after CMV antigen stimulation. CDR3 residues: CASSGRTGIYEQYF. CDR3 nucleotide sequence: TGTGCCAGCAGTGGCAGGACAGGGATCTACGAGCAGTACTTC.